Listed below are T cell receptor beta chains from one sample, sequenced in a study of blood T cells in healthy people across ages. TCRdb independently ran MiXCR on the 5' RACE reads; one entry per CDR3 protein. Of approximately 700,000 distinct CDR3 sequences detected, 32% appear once; the ten largest clones hold 15%. The material sequenced was blood. These receptors were taken from a woman older than 75 in good health. Both conserved end residues are part of each CDR3. A D gene is named only where the DNA matches it firmly. Size values are once, few and many counts, or a class for expanded clones, and some rows have none.

clone size	V gene	CDR3 length	J gene	D gene	CDR3 protein	CDR3 DNA
few	TRBV20-1	12	TRBJ1-1	TRBD1	CSASQGASEAFF	TGCAGTGCTAGCCAGGGGGCAAGTGAAGCTTTCTTT
-	TRBV20-1	15	TRBJ1-2	-	CSATRQFNLNYGYTF	TGCAGTGCAACCAGACAGTTCAACTTAAACTATGGCTACACCTTC
many	TRBV27	16	TRBJ2-2	-	CASSLSGDSYTGELFF	TGTGCCAGCAGTTTATCCGGAGACTCTTACACCGGGGAGCTGTTTTTT
many	TRBV6-1	16	TRBJ2-3	-	CASSFRPGAYTDTQYF	TGTGCCAGCAGTTTCCGACCAGGGGCGTACACAGATACGCAGTATTTT
once	TRBV9	16	TRBJ1-3	-	CASSKQGTRSGNTIYF	TGTGCCAGCAGCAAGCAGGGAACCCGCTCTGGAAACACCATATATTTT
-	TRBV25-1	16	TRBJ1-1	-	CASSDRLQGRSTEAFF	TGTGCCAGCAGTGATCGGCTTCAGGGGAGGAGCACTGAAGCTTTCTTT
many	TRBV20-1	16	TRBJ2-1	TRBD2	CSARSTSGGAVDEQFF	TGCAGTGCTAGATCTACTAGCGGGGGGGCCGTCGATGAGCAGTTCTTC
few	TRBV12-3/TRBV12-4	14	TRBJ2-3	-	CASSFRGSTDTEYF	TGTGCCAGCAGTTTTCGCGGTAGCACAGATACGGAGTATTTT
-	TRBV4-1	13	TRBJ2-5	-	CASSQAAGDEQYF	TGCGCCAGCAGCCAAGCGGCTGGGGATGAGCAGTACTTC
many	TRBV6-5	14	TRBJ2-7	TRBD1	CASSYSTGAHEQYF	TGTGCCAGCAGTTACTCGACAGGGGCCCACGAGCAGTACTTC
-	TRBV30	15	TRBJ2-1	TRBD2	CAWGPGLAIGNEQFF	TGTGCCTGGGGGCCGGGACTAGCGATCGGCAATGAGCAGTTCTTC
-	TRBV20-1	15	TRBJ1-1	TRBD1	CSASGQGAGDTEAFF	TGCAGTGCTAGTGGACAGGGGGCGGGGGACACTGAAGCTTTCTTT
many	TRBV20-1	14	TRBJ2-1	-	CSARYPGPYNEQFF	TGCAGTGCTAGGTATCCAGGACCCTACAATGAGCAGTTCTTC
-	TRBV20-1	14	TRBJ2-7	TRBD2	CSASGLAGADEQYF	TGCAGTGCTAGCGGACTAGCGGGGGCGGACGAGCAGTACTTC
few	TRBV24-1	16	TRBJ1-5	-	CATSDTDGAWNQPQHF	TGTGCCACCAGTGATACAGATGGGGCATGGAATCAGCCCCAGCATTTT
-	TRBV7-8	14	TRBJ2-5	TRBD2	CASSLQTSEETQYF	TGTGCCAGCAGCTTACAAACTAGCGAGGAGACCCAGTACTTC
-	TRBV12-3/TRBV12-4	12	TRBJ1-2	TRBD1	CASSQGREGYTF	TGTGCCAGTTCACAGGGGCGTGAAGGCTACACCTTC
-	TRBV7-2	14	TRBJ2-2	-	CGGRGDSYTGELFF	TGTGGCGGGCGCGGGGACAGCTACACCGGGGAGCTGTTTTTT
many	TRBV20-1	15	TRBJ2-5	TRBD2	CSASTSGGLQETQYF	TGCAGTGCTAGCACTAGCGGGGGGCTCCAAGAGACCCAGTACTTC
few	TRBV7-2	16	TRBJ2-7	TRBD2	CASSWGLAGGYNEQYF	TGTGCCAGCAGCTGGGGACTAGCTGGGGGCTACAATGAGCAGTACTTC
many	TRBV12-3/TRBV12-4	17	TRBJ2-7	TRBD2	CASSINSGGPFVSEQYF	TGTGCCAGCAGTATTAATAGCGGGGGGCCCTTCGTGTCCGAGCAGTACTTC
once	TRBV7-2	15	TRBJ2-1	-	CASSLGATAYNEQFF	TGTGCCAGCAGCTTAGGAGCGACAGCGTACAATGAGCAGTTCTTC
-	TRBV27	19	TRBJ2-1	-	CASSLLQYNRDQGPYEQFF	TGTGCCAGCAGTTTATTACAGTACAACCGGGACCAGGGGCCCTATGAGCAGTTCTTC
few	TRBV5-1	16	TRBJ1-1	-	CVSSLGTSLSNTEAFF	TGCGTCAGCAGCTTAGGGACCTCACTTTCAAACACTGAAGCTTTCTTT
many	TRBV7-3	15	TRBJ2-1	-	CASSLTKTAYNEQFF	TGTGCCAGCAGCTTAACTAAAACAGCCTACAATGAGCAGTTCTTC
many	TRBV9	13	TRBJ1-1	-	CASSGRVNTEAFF	TGTGCCAGCAGCGGAAGGGTGAACACTGAAGCTTTCTTT
-	TRBV12-5	13	TRBJ1-5	-	CARGLTWGQPQHF	TGTGCTAGGGGTTTGACGTGGGGTCAGCCCCAGCATTTT
once	TRBV20-1	11	TRBJ1-6	-	CSARDYPIIHF	TGCAGTGCTAGAGATTACCCGATTATCCACTTT
-	TRBV6-6	13	TRBJ2-5	-	CASSGIAGETQYF	TGTGCCAGTTCGGGAATAGCTGGAGAGACCCAGTACTTC
many	TRBV7-2	14	TRBJ1-2	-	CASSFSGTHYGYTF	TGTGCCAGCAGCTTCTCCGGGACCCACTATGGCTACACCTTC
few	TRBV7-9	15	TRBJ1-1	TRBD1	CASSPPGTANTEAFF	TGTGCCAGCAGCCCTCCAGGGACAGCGAACACTGAAGCTTTCTTT
many	TRBV6-1	15	TRBJ1-5	TRBD1	CASRKDRGSKQPQHF	TGTGCCAGCAGGAAGGACAGGGGGTCAAAACAGCCCCAGCATTTT
many	TRBV9	15	TRBJ1-1	-	CASSVGGSMNTEAFF	TGTGCCAGCAGCGTAGGCGGCAGCATGAACACTGAAGCTTTCTTT
many	TRBV29-1	16	TRBJ2-1	-	CSVLGSSRSSYNEQFF	TGCAGCGTCCTGGGCTCTAGCCGTAGCTCCTACAATGAGCAGTTCTTC
many	TRBV20-1	15	TRBJ2-1	-	CSAHSSRGRNSEQFF	TGCAGTGCCCATAGTTCTAGGGGTCGGAACAGTGAGCAGTTCTTC
-	TRBV20-1	16	TRBJ2-1	TRBD2	CSARAERGEHYNEQFF	TGTAGTGCTAGAGCGGAGCGGGGGGAGCACTACAATGAGCAGTTCTTC
few	TRBV4-2	13	TRBJ1-1	-	CASSREGRTEAFF	TGTGCCAGCAGCCGCGAGGGGCGGACTGAAGCTTTCTTT
many	TRBV9	14	TRBJ1-5	TRBD1	CASSPDRGLGPQHF	TGTGCCAGCAGCCCGGACAGGGGGCTGGGTCCCCAGCATTTT
once	TRBV7-2	18	TRBJ1-6	-	CASSSDEGAGVYNSPLHF	TGTGCCAGCAGCTCGGACGAGGGAGCAGGAGTCTATAATTCACCCCTCCACTTT
-	TRBV12-3/TRBV12-4	14	TRBJ1-2	TRBD1	CASSSQGESYGYTF	TGTGCCAGCAGTTCTCAGGGGGAATCCTATGGCTACACCTTC
-	TRBV5-1	14	TRBJ2-7	-	CASRESGPTYEQYF	TGCGCCAGCAGAGAGTCTGGCCCAACCTACGAGCAGTACTTC
few	TRBV11-2	19	TRBJ2-6	TRBD1	CASSLRPGQGFSGANVLTF	TGTGCCAGCAGCTTACGACCGGGACAGGGGTTCTCTGGGGCCAACGTCCTGACTTTC
many	TRBV2	13	TRBJ1-5	-	CASSVRENQPQHF	TGTGCCAGCAGTGTTAGGGAGAATCAGCCCCAGCATTTT
few	TRBV5-1	16	TRBJ1-4	-	CASSLDRAADNEKLFF	TGCGCCAGCAGCTTGGATAGGGCAGCAGATAATGAAAAACTGTTTTTT
medium-sized	TRBV29-1	13	TRBJ2-1	-	CSVRGGRGNEQFF	TGCAGCGTTCGGGGCGGGCGGGGCAATGAGCAGTTCTTC
-	TRBV9	17	TRBJ2-1	TRBD2	CASSVAPLAGGRNEQFF	TGTGCCAGCAGCGTAGCCCCCCTAGCGGGAGGCCGGAATGAGCAGTTCTTC
many	TRBV20-1	13	TRBJ1-1	-	CSARFGGSPEAFF	TGCAGTGCTAGATTCGGTGGTAGCCCTGAAGCTTTCTTT
many	TRBV20-1	14	TRBJ1-2	-	CSASGPGQIYGYTF	TGCAGTGCTAGCGGCCCCGGACAGATCTATGGCTACACCTTC
many	TRBV20-1	12	TRBJ2-1	-	CSASFLEDEQFF	TGCAGTGCTAGTTTCCTAGAGGATGAGCAGTTCTTC
many	TRBV7-2	15	TRBJ1-2	-	CASSQATVARYGYTF	TGTGCCAGCAGCCAGGCCACAGTAGCCCGGTATGGCTACACCTTC
many	TRBV9	15	TRBJ2-7	TRBD1	CASSVGTGGEWEQYF	TGTGCCAGCAGCGTTGGGACAGGGGGCGAATGGGAGCAGTACTTC
few	TRBV27	14	TRBJ1-1	-	CASSLRRMNTEAFF	TGTGCCAGCAGTTTGAGGAGGATGAACACTGAAGCTTTCTTT
many	TRBV6-2/TRBV6-3	16	TRBJ2-1	TRBD2	CASSPFLAGRDNEQFF	TGTGCCAGCAGTCCTTTTCTAGCGGGGAGGGACAATGAGCAGTTCTTC
many	TRBV29-1	12	TRBJ2-1	-	CSVGHRHNEQFF	TGCAGCGTTGGGCACAGACACAATGAGCAGTTCTTC
many	TRBV7-2	15	TRBJ2-5	TRBD2	CASSPNSGGGQTQYF	TGTGCCAGCAGCCCCAATAGCGGGGGCGGTCAGACCCAGTACTTC